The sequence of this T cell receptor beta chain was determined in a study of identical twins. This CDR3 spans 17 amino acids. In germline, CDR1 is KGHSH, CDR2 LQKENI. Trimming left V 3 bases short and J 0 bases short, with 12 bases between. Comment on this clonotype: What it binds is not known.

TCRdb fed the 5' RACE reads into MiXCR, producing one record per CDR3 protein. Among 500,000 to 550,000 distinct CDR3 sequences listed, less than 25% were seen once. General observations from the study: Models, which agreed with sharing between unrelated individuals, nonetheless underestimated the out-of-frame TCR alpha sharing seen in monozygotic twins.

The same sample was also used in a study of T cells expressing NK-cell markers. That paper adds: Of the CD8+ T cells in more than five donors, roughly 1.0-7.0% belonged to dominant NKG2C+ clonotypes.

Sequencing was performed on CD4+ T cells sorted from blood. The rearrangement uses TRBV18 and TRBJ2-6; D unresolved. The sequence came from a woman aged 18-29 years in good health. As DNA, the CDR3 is TGTGCCAGCTCACCTCGCAATGCGGACTCTGGGGCCAACGTCCTGACTTTC. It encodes CASSPRNADSGANVLTF.